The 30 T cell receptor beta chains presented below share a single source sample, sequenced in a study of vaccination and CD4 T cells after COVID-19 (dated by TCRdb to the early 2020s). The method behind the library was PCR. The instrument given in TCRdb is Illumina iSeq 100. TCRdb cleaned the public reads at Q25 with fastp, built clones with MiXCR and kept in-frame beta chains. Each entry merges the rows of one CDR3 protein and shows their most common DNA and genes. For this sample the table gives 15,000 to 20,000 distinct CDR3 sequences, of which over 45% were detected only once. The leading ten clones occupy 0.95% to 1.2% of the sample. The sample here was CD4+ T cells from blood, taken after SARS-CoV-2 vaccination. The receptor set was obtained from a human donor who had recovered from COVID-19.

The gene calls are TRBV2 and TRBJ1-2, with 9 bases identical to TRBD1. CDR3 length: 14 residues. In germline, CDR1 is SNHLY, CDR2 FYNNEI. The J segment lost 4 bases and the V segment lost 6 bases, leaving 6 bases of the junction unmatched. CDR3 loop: CASREQGAGYGYTF. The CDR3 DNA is TGTGCCAGCAGGGAACAGGGGGCGGGCTATGGCTACACCTTC.

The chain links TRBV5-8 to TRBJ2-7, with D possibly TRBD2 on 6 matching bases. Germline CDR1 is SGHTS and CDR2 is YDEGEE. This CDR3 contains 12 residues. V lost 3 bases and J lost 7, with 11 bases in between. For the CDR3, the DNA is TGTGCCAGCAGCTCCCGTCGGGGGGAGCAGTACTTC. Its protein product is CASSSRRGEQYF. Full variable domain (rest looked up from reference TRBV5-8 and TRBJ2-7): EAGVTQSPTHLIKTRGQQATLRCSPISGHTSVYWYQQALGLGLQFLLWYDEGEERNRGNFPPRFSGRQFPNYSSELNVNALELEDSALYLCASSSRRGEQYFGPGTRLTVT.

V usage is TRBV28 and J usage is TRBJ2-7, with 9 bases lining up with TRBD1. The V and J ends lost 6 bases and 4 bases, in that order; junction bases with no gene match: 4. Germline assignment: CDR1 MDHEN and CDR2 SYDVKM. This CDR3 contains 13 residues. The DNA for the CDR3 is TGTGCCAGCAGCCATGACAGGGGGTACGAGCAGTACTTC. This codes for CASSHDRGYEQYF.

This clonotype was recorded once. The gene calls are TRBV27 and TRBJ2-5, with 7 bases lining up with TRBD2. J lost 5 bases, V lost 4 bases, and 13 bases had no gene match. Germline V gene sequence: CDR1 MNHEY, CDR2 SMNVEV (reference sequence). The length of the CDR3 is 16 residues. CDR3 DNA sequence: TGTGCCAGCAGTTCCCCGGCAGCGGGAAGGCGGGAGACCCAGTACTTC. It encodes CASSSPAAGRRETQYF.

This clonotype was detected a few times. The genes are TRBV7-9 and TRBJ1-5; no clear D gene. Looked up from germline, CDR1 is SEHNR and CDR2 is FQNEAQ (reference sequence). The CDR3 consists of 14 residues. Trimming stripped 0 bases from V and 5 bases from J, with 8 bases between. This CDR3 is CASSLARVDQPQHF. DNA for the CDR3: TGTGCCAGCAGCTTAGCGCGGGTAGATCAGCCCCAGCATTTT.

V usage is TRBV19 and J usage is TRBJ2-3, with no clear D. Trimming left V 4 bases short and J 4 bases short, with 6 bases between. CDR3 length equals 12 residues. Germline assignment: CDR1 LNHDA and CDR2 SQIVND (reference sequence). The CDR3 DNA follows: TGTGCCAGTAGTACCGGTCCAGATACGCAGTATTTT. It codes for CASSTGPDTQYF.

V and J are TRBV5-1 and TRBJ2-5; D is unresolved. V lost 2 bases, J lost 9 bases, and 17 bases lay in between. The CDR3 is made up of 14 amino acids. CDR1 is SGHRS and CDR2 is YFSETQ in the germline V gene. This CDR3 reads CASSFQDGSEAQYF. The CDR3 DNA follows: TGCGCCAGCAGCTTCCAGGACGGGTCCGAGGCCCAGTACTTC.

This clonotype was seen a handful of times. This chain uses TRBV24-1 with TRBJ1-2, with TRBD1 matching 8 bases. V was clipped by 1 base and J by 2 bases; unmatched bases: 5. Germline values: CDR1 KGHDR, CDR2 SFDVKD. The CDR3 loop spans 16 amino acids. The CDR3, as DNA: TGTGCCACCAGTGATTTAGGGGCAGGGGGCAACTATGGCTACACCTTC. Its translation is CATSDLGAGGNYGYTF.

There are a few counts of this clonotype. For the CDR3, the DNA is TGTGCCAGCAGTTCTTCTCTACAAGGGGGCCAGCCCCAGCATTTT. Its protein is CASSSSLQGGQPQHF. The V call is TRBV12-3 or TRBV12-4, the J call TRBJ1-5; 7 nucleotides match TRBD1. The CDR3 loop spans 15 amino acids. V dropped 4 bases and J dropped 7; count of bases not matched to a gene: 10.

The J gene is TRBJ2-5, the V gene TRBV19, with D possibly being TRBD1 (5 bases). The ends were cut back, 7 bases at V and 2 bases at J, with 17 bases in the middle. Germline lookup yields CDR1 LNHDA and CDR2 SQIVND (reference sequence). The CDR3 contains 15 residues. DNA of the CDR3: TGTGCCAGTACCCCTAGGGGCGTACGTCAAGAGACCCAGTACTTC. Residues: CASTPRGVRQETQYF.

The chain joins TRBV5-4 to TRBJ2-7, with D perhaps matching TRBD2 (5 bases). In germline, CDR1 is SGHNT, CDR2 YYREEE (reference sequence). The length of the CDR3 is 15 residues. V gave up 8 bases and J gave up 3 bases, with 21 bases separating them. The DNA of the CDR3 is TGTGCCAGTTCCCCCGCGCCGGGGTCGAACTACGAGCAGTACTTC. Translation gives CASSPAPGSNYEQYF.

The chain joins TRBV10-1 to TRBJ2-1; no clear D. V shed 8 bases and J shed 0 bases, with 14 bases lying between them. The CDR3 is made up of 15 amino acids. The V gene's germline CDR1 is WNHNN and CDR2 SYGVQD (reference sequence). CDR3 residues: CASWSWGFSYNEQFF. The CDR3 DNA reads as TGCGCCAGCTGGAGCTGGGGATTCTCCTACAATGAGCAGTTCTTC.

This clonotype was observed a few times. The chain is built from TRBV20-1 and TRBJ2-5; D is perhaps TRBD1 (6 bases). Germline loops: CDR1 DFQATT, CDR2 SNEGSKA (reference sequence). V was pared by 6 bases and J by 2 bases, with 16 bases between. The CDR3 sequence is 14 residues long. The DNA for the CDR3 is TGCAGTGCCTACTACGGACAGCTTCAAGAGACCCAGTACTTC. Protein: CSAYYGQLQETQYF.

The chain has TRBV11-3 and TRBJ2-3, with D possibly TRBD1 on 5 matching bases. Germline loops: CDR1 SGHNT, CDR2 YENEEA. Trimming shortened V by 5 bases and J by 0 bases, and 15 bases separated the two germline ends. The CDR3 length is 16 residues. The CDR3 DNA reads TGTGCCAGCAGCCCAGGGTCGCGAACAAGCACAGATACGCAGTATTTT. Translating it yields CASSPGSRTSTDTQYF.

In nucleotides, the CDR3 is TGTGCCAGCAGCTCTCCCTCGGGGGTGGGGACGCAGTATTTT. Translation: CASSSPSGVGTQYF. The chain recombines TRBV7-3 with TRBJ2-3, with D possibly being TRBD2 (6 bases). Trimming left V 4 bases short and J 9 bases short, with 17 bases between. The germline V gene has CDR1 SGHTA and CDR2 FQGTGA. The CDR3 consists of 14 residues.

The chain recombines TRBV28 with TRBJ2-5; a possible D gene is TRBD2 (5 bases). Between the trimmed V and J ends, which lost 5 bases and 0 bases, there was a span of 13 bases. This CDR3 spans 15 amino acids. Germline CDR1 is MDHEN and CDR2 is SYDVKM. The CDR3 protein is CASSGWTPYQETQYF. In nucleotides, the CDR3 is TGTGCCAGCAGTGGCTGGACTCCCTACCAAGAGACCCAGTACTTC.

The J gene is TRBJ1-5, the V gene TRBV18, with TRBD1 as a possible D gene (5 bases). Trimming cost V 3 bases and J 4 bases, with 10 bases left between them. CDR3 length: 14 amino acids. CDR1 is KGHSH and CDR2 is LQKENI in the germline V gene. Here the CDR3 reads CASSPGLNNQPQHF. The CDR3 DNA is TGTGCCAGCTCACCGGGACTGAATAATCAGCCCCAGCATTTT.

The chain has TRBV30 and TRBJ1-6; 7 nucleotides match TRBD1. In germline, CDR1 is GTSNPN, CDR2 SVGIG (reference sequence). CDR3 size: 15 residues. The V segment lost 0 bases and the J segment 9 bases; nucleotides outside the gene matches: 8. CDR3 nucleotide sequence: TGTGCCTGGAGTGTTCAGGGGGTAATTAGTTCACCCCTCCACTTT. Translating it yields CAWSVQGVISSPLHF.

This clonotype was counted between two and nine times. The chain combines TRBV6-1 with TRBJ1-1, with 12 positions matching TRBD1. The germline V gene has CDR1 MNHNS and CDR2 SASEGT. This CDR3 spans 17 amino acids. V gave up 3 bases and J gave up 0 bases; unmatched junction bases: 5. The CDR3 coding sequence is TGTGCCAGCAGTGAGGGACAGGGGGCACCCATGAACACTGAAGCTTTCTTT. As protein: CASSEGQGAPMNTEAFF.

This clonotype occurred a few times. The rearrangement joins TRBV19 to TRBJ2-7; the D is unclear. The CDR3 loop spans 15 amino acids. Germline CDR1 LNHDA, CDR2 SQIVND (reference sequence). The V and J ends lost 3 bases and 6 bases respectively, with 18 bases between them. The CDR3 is CASSIGPSAKLEQYF. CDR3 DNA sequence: TGTGCCAGTAGTATCGGACCCTCTGCCAAACTCGAGCAGTACTTC.

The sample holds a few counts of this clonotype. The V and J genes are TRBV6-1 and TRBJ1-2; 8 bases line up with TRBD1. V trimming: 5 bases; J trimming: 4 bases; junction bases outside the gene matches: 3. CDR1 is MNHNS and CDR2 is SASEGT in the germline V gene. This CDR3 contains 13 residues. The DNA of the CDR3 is TGTGCCAGCAGTCCACAGGGGGGCTATGGCTACACCTTC. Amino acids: CASSPQGGYGYTF.

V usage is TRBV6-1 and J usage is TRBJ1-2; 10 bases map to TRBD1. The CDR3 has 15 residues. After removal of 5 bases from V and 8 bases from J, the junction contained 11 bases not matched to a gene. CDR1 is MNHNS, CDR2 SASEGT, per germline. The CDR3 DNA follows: TGTGCCAGCAGTACAAACCGACAGGGGGCGGAGGGCTACACCTTC. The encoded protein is CASSTNRQGAEGYTF.

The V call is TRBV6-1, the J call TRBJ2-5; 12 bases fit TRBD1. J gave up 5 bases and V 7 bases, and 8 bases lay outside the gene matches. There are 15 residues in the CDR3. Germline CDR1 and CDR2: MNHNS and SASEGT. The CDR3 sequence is CASMQGQGARETQYF. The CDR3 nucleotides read TGTGCCAGCATGCAGGGACAGGGGGCTCGGGAGACCCAGTACTTC.

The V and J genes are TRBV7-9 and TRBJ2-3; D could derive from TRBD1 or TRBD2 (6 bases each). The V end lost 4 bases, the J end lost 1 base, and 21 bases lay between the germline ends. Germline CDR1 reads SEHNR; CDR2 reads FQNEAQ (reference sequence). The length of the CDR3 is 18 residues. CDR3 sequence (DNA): TGTGCCAGCAGCTCCTGGTCTAAGGGGGGACCCGGCACAGATACGCAGTATTTT. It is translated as CASSSWSKGGPGTDTQYF.

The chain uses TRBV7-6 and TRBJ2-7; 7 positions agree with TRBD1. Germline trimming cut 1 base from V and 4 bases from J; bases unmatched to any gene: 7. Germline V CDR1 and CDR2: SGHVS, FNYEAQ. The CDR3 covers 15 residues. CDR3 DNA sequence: TGTGCCAGCAGCTTAGTCGGGGACAGAAGGTACGAGCAGTACTTC. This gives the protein CASSLVGDRRYEQYF.

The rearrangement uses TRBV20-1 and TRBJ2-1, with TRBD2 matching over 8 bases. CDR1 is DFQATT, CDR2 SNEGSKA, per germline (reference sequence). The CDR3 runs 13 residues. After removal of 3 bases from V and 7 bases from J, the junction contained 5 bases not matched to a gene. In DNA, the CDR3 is TGCAGTGCTAGCGGGAGGGCCAAGAATGAGCAGTTCTTC. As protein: CSASGRAKNEQFF.

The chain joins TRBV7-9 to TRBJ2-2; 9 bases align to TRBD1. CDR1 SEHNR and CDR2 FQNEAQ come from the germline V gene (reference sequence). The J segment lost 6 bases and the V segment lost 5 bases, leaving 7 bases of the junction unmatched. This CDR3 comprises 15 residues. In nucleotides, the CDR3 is TGTGCCAGCAGCAGGCGGACAGGGGAAGCCGGGGAGCTGTTTTTT. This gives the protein CASSRRTGEAGELFF. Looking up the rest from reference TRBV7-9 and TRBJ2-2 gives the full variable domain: DTGVSQNPRHKITKRGQNVTFRCDPISEHNRLYWYRQTLGQGPEFLTYFQNEAQLEKSRLLSDRFSAERPKGSFSTLEIQRTEQGDSAMYLCASSRRTGEAGELFFGEGSRLTVL.

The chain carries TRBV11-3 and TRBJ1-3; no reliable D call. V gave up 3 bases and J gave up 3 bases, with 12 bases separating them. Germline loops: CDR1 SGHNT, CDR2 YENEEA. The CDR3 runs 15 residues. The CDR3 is CASSFPSLYGNTIYF. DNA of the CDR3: TGTGCCAGCAGCTTCCCCTCACTTTATGGAAACACCATATATTTT.

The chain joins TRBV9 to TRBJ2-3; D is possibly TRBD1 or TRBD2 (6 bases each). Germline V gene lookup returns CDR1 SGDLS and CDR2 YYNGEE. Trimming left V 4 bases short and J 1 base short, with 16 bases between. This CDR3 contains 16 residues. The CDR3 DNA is TGTGCCAGCAGCACCCGACTAGGGGGACGCACAGATACGCAGTATTTT. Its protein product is CASSTRLGGRTDTQYF.

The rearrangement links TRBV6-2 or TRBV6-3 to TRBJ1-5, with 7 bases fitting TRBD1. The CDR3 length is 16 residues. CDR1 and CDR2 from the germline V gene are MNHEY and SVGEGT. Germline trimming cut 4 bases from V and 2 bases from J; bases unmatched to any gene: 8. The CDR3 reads CASSSIGQAGNQPQHF. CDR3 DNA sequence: TGTGCCAGCAGTTCCATTGGACAGGCCGGCAATCAGCCCCAGCATTTT.